These T cell receptor beta chains were read from a single sample in a study of regulatory T cells in long-lasting Graves disease. TCRdb analysed the multiplex PCR reads with MiXCR anew, one entry per CDR3 protein. This table has 400,000 or so distinct CDR3 sequences, 23% appearing once. The sequences come from peripheral blood mononuclear cells (PBMCs), collected when the disease was refractory, from a patient treated with antithyroid drugs. These receptors all stem from a female donor with Graves disease. The CDR3 runs from the conserved cysteine through the conserved F or W. A D gene is named only where the DNA matches it firmly. The listing skips clone size in some rows; elsewhere it reads once, few, many or a size class.

J,V,D,size,CDR3,DNA
TRBJ1-1,TRBV30,-,-,CASDWSRVNTEAFF,TGTGCCTCGGATTGGAGCAGGGTGAACACTGAAGCTTTCTTT
TRBJ1-1,TRBV12-5,-,-,CASGFVAGVNMNTEAFF,TGTGCTAGTGGTTTCGTGGCAGGGGTTAATATGAACACTGAAGCTTTCTTT
TRBJ1-2,TRBV28,-,few,CASSPIKPVYGYTF,TGTGCCAGCAGCCCCATTAAGCCGGTCTATGGCTACACCTTC
TRBJ2-5,TRBV27,TRBD2,many,CASSPGLAGVVPRLETQYF,TGTGCCAGCAGTCCTGGACTAGCGGGAGTAGTACCCCGGCTAGAGACCCAGTACTTC
TRBJ1-3,TRBV29-1,-,-,CSISTGNTIYF,TGCAGCATTTCGACTGGAAACACCATATATTTT
TRBJ1-2,TRBV27,-,many,CASSQTSNYGYTF,TGTGCCAGCAGCCAGACAAGTAACTATGGCTACACCTTC
TRBJ2-5,TRBV7-2,TRBD1,-,CASNIDRGRGETQYF,TGTGCCAGCAACATAGATAGGGGGCGCGGGGAGACCCAGTACTTC
TRBJ1-5,TRBV6-2/TRBV6-3,TRBD1,-,CASRWTGGSNQPQHF,TGTGCCAGCAGGTGGACAGGCGGCAGCAATCAGCCCCAGCATTTT
TRBJ1-5,TRBV19,-,-,CASSIVRGNQPQHF,TGTGCCAGTAGTATAGTCAGGGGCAATCAGCCCCAGCATTTT
TRBJ2-3,TRBV24-1,TRBD1,-,CATSDTGTGEADTQYF,TGTGCCACCAGTGACACAGGGACAGGGGAAGCAGATACGCAGTATTTT
TRBJ1-6,TRBV12-3/TRBV12-4,-,many,CASSVAFNSPLHF,TGTGCCAGCTCGGTCGCCTTTAATTCACCCCTCCACTTT
TRBJ2-4,TRBV7-9,-,many,CASSSESRGAVAKNIQYF,TGTGCCAGCAGCTCTGAGTCCCGAGGAGCGGTAGCCAAAAACATTCAGTACTTC
TRBJ1-2,TRBV9,-,few,CASSVGGNGYTF,TGTGCCAGCAGCGTAGGAGGGAATGGCTACACCTTC
TRBJ1-5,TRBV3-1,TRBD1,few,CASSQASGTGGIQPQHF,TGTGCCAGCAGCCAAGCCTCTGGGACAGGGGGCATTCAGCCCCAGCATTTT
TRBJ1-4,TRBV5-1,TRBD1,many,CASSWTGSSTNEKLFF,TGCGCCAGCAGCTGGACAGGGAGTTCAACTAATGAAAAACTGTTTTTT
TRBJ2-7,TRBV20-1,TRBD1,-,CSARAGQGIYEQYF,TGCAGTGCTAGAGCAGGACAGGGTATCTACGAGCAGTACTTC
TRBJ2-1,TRBV6-1,TRBD2,-,CASSRREGFGEQFF,TGTGCCAGCAGCAGGCGGGAGGGGTTCGGGGAGCAGTTCTTC
TRBJ2-2,TRBV5-4,-,few,CASFPTGNTGELFF,TGTGCCAGCTTCCCTACAGGGAACACCGGGGAGCTGTTTTTT
TRBJ2-4,TRBV7-2,-,-,CASSLPQTGKNIQYF,TGTGCCAGCAGCTTACCCCAGACGGGCAAAAACATTCAGTACTTC
TRBJ2-3,TRBV2,-,many,CASTEAGVDTQYF,TGTGCCAGCACTGAAGCCGGGGTAGATACGCAGTATTTT
TRBJ2-7,TRBV15,-,-,CATSGAVGEYEQYF,TGTGCCACCAGCGGAGCAGTGGGGGAGTACGAGCAGTACTTC
TRBJ2-5,TRBV5-1,TRBD2,-,CASSTTKREVETQYF,TGCGCCAGCAGCACGACAAAGCGGGAGGTGGAGACCCAGTACTTC
TRBJ2-3,TRBV28,-,-,CASSSKIRQLYTDTQYF,TGTGCCAGCAGTTCCAAGATAAGACAGTTATACACAGATACGCAGTATTTT
TRBJ2-7,TRBV7-2,-,-,CASSLVLSGEQYF,TGTGCCAGCAGCTTAGTTCTTTCGGGCGAGCAGTACTTC
TRBJ1-1,TRBV12-3/TRBV12-4,TRBD1,many,CASRQTGAANTEAFF,TGTGCCAGCAGGCAGACAGGGGCTGCCAACACTGAAGCTTTCTTT
TRBJ1-1,TRBV30,TRBD1,few,CAWSRDRAFRTEAFF,TGTGCCTGGAGTAGGGACAGGGCTTTTCGCACTGAAGCTTTCTTT
TRBJ2-2,TRBV12-3/TRBV12-4,TRBD2,-,CASSYYGLAGGNTGELFF,TGTGCCAGCAGCTACTACGGACTAGCGGGAGGGAACACCGGGGAGCTGTTTTTT
TRBJ1-4,TRBV20-1,TRBD1,-,CSASSDRARGEKLFF,TGCAGTGCTAGTTCCGACAGGGCGCGGGGTGAAAAACTGTTTTTT
TRBJ2-7,TRBV6-5,-,-,CASSYEAGYEQYF,TGTGCCAGCAGTTACGAAGCGGGCTACGAGCAGTACTTC
TRBJ2-7,TRBV2,-,many,CASGRSTPNYEQYF,TGTGCCAGCGGGCGCTCGACCCCGAACTACGAGCAGTACTTC
TRBJ1-5,TRBV6-9,-,-,CASSSRPGAQHF,TGTGCCAGCAGTTCCCGACCCGGCGCCCAGCATTTT
TRBJ2-7,TRBV7-2,-,-,CASSLQGSSGEQYF,TGTGCCAGCAGCCTACAGGGATCCTCGGGCGAGCAGTACTTC
TRBJ2-5,TRBV29-1,TRBD1,-,CSVHTGEDQETQYF,TGCAGCGTTCACACAGGGGAAGACCAAGAGACCCAGTACTTC
TRBJ2-2,TRBV9,-,-,CASSPQDGRVSGELFF,TGTGCCAGCAGCCCCCAGGACGGGAGAGTTTCCGGGGAGCTGTTTTTT
TRBJ2-7,TRBV2,-,many,CASTGTPSYEQYF,TGTGCCTCCACAGGGACCCCCTCCTACGAGCAGTACTTC
TRBJ1-4,TRBV6-1,-,-,CASGTYSSTNEKLFF,TGTGCCAGCGGGACCTACAGTTCAACTAATGAAAAACTGTTTTTT